The 24 T cell receptor beta chains listed next were all sequenced from one sample in a study of molecular identifiers for immune sequencing clone quantification. TCRdb reprocessed the PCR reads via MiXCR and lists one record per CDR3 protein. Of about 510,000 distinct CDR3 sequences in the sample, around a fifth were seen once. The specimen sequenced was naive CD8+ T cells from blood, with Jurkat cell RNA spiked in. This sample's subset: FACS-sorted CD8+CD4-CCR7+CD45RA+ naive T cells. These receptors were collected from a human donor in good health. Some libraries in this study had Jurkat cell RNA spiked in.

This clonotype was found a few times. The chain couples TRBV9 to TRBJ1-5; D may be TRBD1 (5 bases). The V gene lost 5 bases and the J gene lost 0 bases, with 15 bases spanning the gap. The CDR3 contains 16 residues. From germline, CDR1 is SGDLS and CDR2 YYNGEE. Here the CDR3 reads CASRGGQANSNQPQHF. The CDR3 DNA reads as TGTGCCAGCAGGGGGGGTCAGGCAAATAGCAATCAGCCCCAGCATTTT.

This clonotype was detected many times. The V and J genes are TRBV5-1 and TRBJ2-7; D is unresolved. This CDR3 is built from 14 residues. V gave up 0 bases and J gave up 2 bases, with 9 bases separating them. CDR1 is SGHRS, CDR2 YFSETQ, per germline. CDR3 DNA sequence: TGCGCCAGCAGCTTGGTTCCGGCCGCCTACGAGCAGTACTTC. Translated: CASSLVPAAYEQYF.

V gene TRBV4-1 combines with J gene TRBJ1-2, with 7 bases aligning to TRBD1. Germline assignment: CDR1 MGHRA and CDR2 YSYEKL. The J segment lost 2 bases and the V segment lost 1 base, leaving 4 bases of the junction unmatched. CDR3 length equals 15 residues. CDR3 nucleotide sequence: TGCGCCAGCAGCCAAGGGGACAGCTTAAACTATGGCTACACCTTC. It encodes CASSQGDSLNYGYTF.

This clonotype was counted many times. The J gene is TRBJ2-4, the V gene TRBV5-1; a weak D match, TRBD2 (6 bases). CDR3 length: 15 residues. V was trimmed by 2 bases and J by 3 bases, leaving 12 bases between them. CDR1 is SGHRS and CDR2 is YFSETQ in the germline V gene. Here the CDR3 DNA reads TGCGCCAGCAGCTTAATTTGGGGGGACAAAAACATTCAGTACTTC. This encodes CASSLIWGDKNIQYF.

This clonotype was counted many times. The rearrangement links TRBV7-2 to TRBJ2-1; maybe TRBD2 (6 bases). The CDR3 spans 13 residues. V was pared by 3 bases and J by 6 bases, with 9 bases between. CDR1 SGHTA and CDR2 FQGNSA come from the germline V gene. This CDR3 is CASSLTRFNEQFF. As DNA, the CDR3 is TGTGCCAGCAGCTTGACTAGATTCAATGAGCAGTTCTTC.

J is TRBJ2-4 and V is TRBV7-9, with a tentative D call TRBD2 (5 bases). V was shortened by 5 bases and J by 0 bases, with 14 bases between the two germline ends. Germline V gene sequence: CDR1 SEHNR, CDR2 FQNEAQ (reference sequence). The CDR3 has 16 residues. The CDR3 DNA reads TGTGCCAGCAGCGGCCCTTCGGGGAAAGCCAAAAACATTCAGTACTTC. It specifies CASSGPSGKAKNIQYF.

In regard to this clonotype: A single base separates this from a much larger clone, so it may be a read error. This chain links TRBV20-1 with TRBJ2-4, with D possibly being TRBD2 (5 bases). V was pared by 3 bases and J by 0 bases, with 9 bases between. The germline V gene has CDR1 DFQATT and CDR2 SNEGSKA (reference sequence). This CDR3 contains 14 residues. Here the CDR3 reads CSARKGLAKNIQYF. DNA of the CDR3: TGCAGTGCTAGGAAAGGACTAGCCAAAAACATTCAGTACTTC.

About this clonotype itself: Since a much larger clone is just one base distant, this may be a read error. This chain connects TRBV27 to TRBJ1-5; 10 nucleotides agree with TRBD1. Germline assignment: CDR1 MNHEY and CDR2 SMNVEV (reference sequence). This CDR3 is built from 14 residues. The ends lost 4 bases at V and 7 bases at J; junction bases unmatched: 4. The chain's CDR3 is CASSSTGGAQPQHF. DNA for the CDR3: TGTGCCAGCAGTTCGACAGGGGGCGCGCAGCCCCAGCATTTT.

This clonotype was recorded at least ten times. A junction boundary mismatches the germline segment, possibly from a read error. The chain employs TRBV9 and TRBJ1-1; TRBD1 might be the D (5 bases). The CDR3 consists of 14 residues. Germline CDR1 and CDR2: SGDLS and YYNGEE. CDR3 sequence: CASSVEGLNTEAFF. CDR3 DNA sequence: TGTGCCAGCAGTGTAGAGGGACTGAACACTGAAGCTTTCTTT.

This clonotype was observed many times. The chain carries TRBV6-5 and TRBJ1-2; 10 bases match TRBD1. The CDR3 is made up of 18 amino acids. J gave up 3 bases and V 0 bases, and 10 bases lay outside the gene matches. CDR1 is MNHEY, CDR2 SVGAGI, per germline. The CDR3 coding sequence is TGTGCCAGCAGTTACTCGATAGTGGTGGGACAGGGGCACTATGGCTACACCTTC. Translating gives CASSYSIVVGQGHYGYTF.

The chain is built from TRBV2 and TRBJ1-5; 7 nucleotides match TRBD1. The CDR3 totals 12 residues. V shed 8 bases and J 7 bases; nucleotides not matched to a gene: 5. CDR1 and CDR2 from the germline V gene are SNHLY and FYNNEI. The CDR3 nucleotides read TGTGCCAGCGGACAGGCCGCCCAGCCCCAGCATTTT. Its protein product is CASGQAAQPQHF.

Regarding this clonotype: It may be a read error: a sequence one base away is much more abundant. This sequence joins TRBV12-3 or TRBV12-4 and TRBJ2-1, with TRBD2 as a possible D gene (5 bases). This CDR3 region has 13 residues. Trimming removed 3 bases at V and 14 bases at J, with 17 bases between. The CDR3 DNA sequence: TGTGCCAGCAGTTTTTCAGAGGGATTAAAGGAGTTCTTC. It is translated as CASSFSEGLKEFF.

This clonotype has ten or more counts. The rearrangement links TRBV20-1 to TRBJ2-2; 9 bases are a match to TRBD1. From germline, CDR1 is DFQATT and CDR2 SNEGSKA (reference sequence). Germline trimming cut 3 bases from V and 1 base from J; bases unmatched to any gene: 0. There are 14 residues in the CDR3. CDR3 sequence reads: CSARDRGNTGELFF. CDR3 nucleotide sequence: TGCAGTGCTAGGGACAGGGGGAACACCGGGGAGCTGTTTTTT.

In this sample, this clonotype turned up a few times. DNA for the CDR3: TGTGCCAGCAGTGGATTCAGCTACTATGGCTACACCTTC. This codes for CASSGFSYYGYTF. V is TRBV28 and J is TRBJ1-2; D remains unclear. Germline CDR1 is MDHEN and CDR2 is SYDVKM. Trimming left V 5 bases short and J 3 bases short, with 10 bases between. CDR3 length: 13 residues.

This clonotype has only a few counts. The CDR3 region has the DNA TGTGCCAGCAGCTTTTTGCCCTCGGGGAACACCGGGGAGCTGTTTTTT. Protein product: CASSFLPSGNTGELFF. The chain joins TRBV13 to TRBJ2-2; D unclear. Germline lookup yields CDR1 PRHDT and CDR2 FYEKMQ (reference sequence). The V gene lost 3 bases and the J gene lost 1 base, with 12 bases spanning the gap. This CDR3 is 16 amino acids long.

A remark on this clonotype: One end of the junction varies from germline; a read error may be responsible. The chain carries TRBV9 and TRBJ2-2; D call uncertain. The CDR3 runs to 13 residues. The germline CDR1 and CDR2 sequences are SGDLS and YYNGEE. This chain's CDR3 is CASSVVYTRELFF. The CDR3 DNA reads TGTGCCAGCAGCGTAGTGTACACCAGGGAGCTGTTTTTT.

There are many counts of this clonotype. This chain connects TRBV4-2 to TRBJ2-7; D is ambiguous. The V end was cut by 1 base, the J end by 0 bases, with 7 bases between. Germline V CDR1 and CDR2: LGHNA, YNFKEQ. The CDR3 covers 14 residues. The CDR3 DNA reads as TGTGCCAGCAGCCAAGTACCACCCTCCTACGAGCAGTACTTC. Translation gives CASSQVPPSYEQYF.

About this clonotype itself: This CDR3 fails to terminate in the conserved phenylalanine or tryptophan, so it likely reflects a read error. V is TRBV6-6 and J is TRBJ2-1; weak D call: TRBD2 (6 bases). The CDR3 runs 15 residues. V was shortened by 4 bases and J by 0 bases, with 10 bases between the two germline ends. CDR1 and CDR2 (germline): MNHNY, SVGAGI (reference sequence). CDR3 bases: TGTGCCAGCAGTTTAGCGGAGATCTCCTACAATGAGCAGTTCCTC. Translating gives CASSLAEISYNEQFL.

Concerning this clonotype itself: Just one base apart from a much larger clone, this may be a read error. The gene calls are TRBV7-3 and TRBJ2-2, with 9 nucleotides matching TRBD2. The CDR3 is 16 residues long. Germline values: CDR1 SGHTA, CDR2 FQGTGA. CDR3 DNA: TGTGCCAGCAGCCCTTGGACTAGCGCGAACACCGGGGAGCTGTCTTTT. This encodes CASSPWTSANTGELSF.

This clonotype occurred many times. V and J are TRBV4-3 and TRBJ1-1; 8 bases align to TRBD1. Germline loops: CDR1 LGHNA, CDR2 YSLEER. V dropped 0 bases and J dropped 5; count of bases not matched to a gene: 5. There are 15 residues in the CDR3. The CDR3 sequence is CASSQERTGWTEAFF. The CDR3 DNA sequence: TGCGCCAGCAGCCAAGAGAGGACAGGGTGGACTGAAGCTTTCTTT.

This clonotype was detected only a few times. The genes are TRBV4-3 and TRBJ2-7; D perhaps matches TRBD2 (6 bases). V was pared by 2 bases and J by 4 bases, with 12 bases between. The CDR3 loop spans 14 amino acids. In germline, CDR1 is LGHNA, CDR2 YSLEER. The CDR3 sequence is CASSQRSGGYEQYF. DNA for the CDR3: TGCGCCAGCAGCCAACGCTCCGGGGGTTACGAGCAGTACTTC.

This clonotype was seen repeatedly, ten times or more. This rearrangement joins TRBV7-9 to TRBJ2-7; D possibly corresponds to TRBD2 (5 bases). Germline CDR1 is SEHNR and CDR2 is FQNEAQ (reference sequence). Trimming stripped 0 bases from V and 0 bases from J, with 9 bases between. CDR3 length: 15 residues. The CDR3 is CASSLAGTSSYEQYF. The CDR3 region has the DNA TGTGCCAGCAGCTTAGCCGGCACTAGCTCCTACGAGCAGTACTTC.

There are a few counts of this clonotype. Here the CDR3 reads CASSQAHPTGGFYEQYF. CDR3 DNA sequence: TGTGCCAGCAGCCAAGCACACCCGACAGGGGGTTTCTACGAGCAGTACTTC. V usage is TRBV4-2 and J usage is TRBJ2-7, with TRBD1 matching over 9 bases. CDR1 and CDR2 from the germline V gene are LGHNA and YNFKEQ. The CDR3 is made up of 17 amino acids. V was clipped by 1 base and J by 3 bases; unmatched bases: 10.

This clonotype was counted a few times. The rearrangement joins TRBV7-2 to TRBJ2-7; D is undetermined. CDR3 length: 13 amino acids. The V end was cut by 4 bases, the J end by 6 bases, with 13 bases between. Germline V gene sequence: CDR1 SGHTA, CDR2 FQGNSA. This chain's CDR3 is CASSSVPLREQYF. CDR3 sequence (DNA): TGTGCCAGCAGCTCCGTCCCTTTACGCGAGCAGTACTTC. Full variable domain (rest looked up from reference TRBV7-2 and TRBJ2-7): GAGVSQSPSNKVTEKGKDVELRCDPISGHTALYWYRQSLGQGLEFLIYFQGNSAPDKSGLPSDRFSAERTGGSVSTLTIQRTQQEDSAVYLCASSSVPLREQYFGPGTRLTVT.